A single sample is the source of the 20 T cell receptor beta chains below, sequenced in a study of cytomegalovirus exposure and HLA in healthy donors (dated by TCRdb to about 2017). Library preparation employed the immunoSEQ multiplex PCR assay. The multiplex PCR relied on a mix of 60 forward primers for TCR Vbeta segments and 13 reverse primers for TCR Jbeta segments. The table was pulled from immuneACCESS by TCRdb, which kept in-frame rearrangements only. Such tables lose some clones; where checked, under half of the loss comes from unresolved V genes, and the rest has no known cause. This sample lists about 98,000 clones; 70% to 80% were detected once. The ten largest clones capture approximately 11% of the sample. Material: PBMCs. All receptors derive from a man aged 18 to 29 in good health and CMV-seropositive.

The gene calls are TRBV5-4 and TRBJ2-5, with TRBD1 matching over 8 bases. Germline values: CDR1 SGHNT, CDR2 YYREEE (reference sequence). V lost 2 bases, J lost 5 bases, and 8 bases stayed unmatched. This CDR3 has 15 amino acids. CDR3 residues: CASSFGDRSYETQYF. For the CDR3, the DNA is TGTGCCAGCAGCTTCGGGGACAGGTCCTACGAGACCCAGTACTTC.

The rearrangement joins TRBV5-8 to TRBJ1-6; TRBD1 is a possible D gene (5 bases). CDR1 is SGHTS, CDR2 YDEGEE, per germline. The CDR3 runs 15 residues. Trimming removed 3 bases at V and 4 bases at J, with 11 bases between. The CDR3 region has the DNA TGTGCCAGCAGCTATCCAGGGATTTATAATTCACCCCTCCACTTT. As protein: CASSYPGIYNSPLHF.

The V and J genes are TRBV5-4 and TRBJ2-7; TRBD1 matches at 9 bases. The CDR3 totals 15 residues. CDR1 and CDR2 from the germline V gene are SGHNT and YYREEE (reference sequence). Unmatched junction bases numbered 6, after V lost 1 base and J lost 4 bases. CDR3 DNA sequence: TGTGCCAGCAGCTTGACAGGGGGCAAAAGTTACGAGCAGTACTTC. It codes for CASSLTGGKSYEQYF. Combining the CDR3 with reference TRBV5-4 and TRBJ2-7 gives the whole variable domain ETGVTQSPTHLIKTRGQQVTLRCSSQSGHNTVSWYQQALGQGPQFIFQYYREEENGRGNFPPRFSGLQFPNYSSELNVNALELDDSALYLCASSLTGGKSYEQYFGPGTRLTVT.

V gene TRBV6-6 combines with J gene TRBJ2-5, with 7 nucleotides matching TRBD2. This CDR3 is 16 amino acids long. CDR1 and CDR2 from the germline V gene are MNHNY and SVGAGI (reference sequence). The ends lost 2 bases at V and 1 base at J; junction bases unmatched: 7. DNA for the CDR3: TGTGCCAGCAGTTACGGTGGAGCGGGGAGCCAAGAGACCCAGTACTTC. As protein: CASSYGGAGSQETQYF.

The CDR3 loop is CASSMARGTDTQYF. DNA for the CDR3: TGTGCCAGTAGTATGGCGCGGGGCACAGATACGCAGTATTTT. The chain is built from TRBV19 and TRBJ2-3; TRBD2 is a possible D gene (5 bases). Trimming shortened V by 3 bases and J by 1 base, and 8 bases separated the two germline ends. The CDR3 spans 14 residues. CDR1 and CDR2 from the germline V gene are LNHDA and SQIVND (reference sequence).

This chain uses TRBV28 with TRBJ2-7, with unresolved D. There are 12 residues in the CDR3. In germline, CDR1 is MDHEN, CDR2 SYDVKM. Trimming pared 6 bases from V and 2 bases from J, leaving 8 bases between. The CDR3 here is CASRYSTYEQYF. As DNA, the CDR3 is TGTGCCAGCAGGTACAGTACCTACGAGCAGTACTTC.

This chain joins TRBV2 and TRBJ1-1, with D perhaps TRBD1 (5 bases). This CDR3 contains 13 residues. V was pared by 7 bases and J by 6 bases, with 15 bases between. Germline V gene lookup returns CDR1 SNHLY and CDR2 FYNNEI. CDR3 in DNA: TGTGCCAGCAAGGGGAGGGTGTTCGCTGAAGCTTTCTTT. This translates into CASKGRVFAEAFF.

The chain is built from TRBV7-6 and TRBJ2-7, with 7 bases lining up with TRBD1. J gave up 3 bases and V 1 base, and 9 bases lay outside the gene matches. CDR3 length: 16 residues. Germline V CDR1 and CDR2: SGHVS, FNYEAQ. The CDR3 protein is CASSLGPGTEVYEQYF. CDR3 bases: TGTGCCAGCAGCTTAGGACCCGGGACAGAAGTCTACGAGCAGTACTTC.

The sample holds a few counts of this clone. The CDR3 region is CASSPVRYQETQYF. CDR3 nucleotide sequence: TGTGCCAGCAGCCCCGTTCGGTATCAAGAGACCCAGTACTTC. The genes are TRBV7-9 and TRBJ2-5; D remains unclear. The CDR3 loop spans 14 amino acids. CDR1 SEHNR and CDR2 FQNEAQ come from the germline V gene (reference sequence). V was cut by 5 bases and J by 2 bases, with 12 bases left in between.

The V and J genes are TRBV18 and TRBJ1-1, with D tentatively TRBD1 (5 bases). V was pared by 4 bases and J by 4 bases, with 16 bases between. The germline V gene has CDR1 KGHSH and CDR2 LQKENI. This CDR3 has 15 amino acids. CDR3 region: CASSRGQGDGTEAFF. CDR3 nucleotides: TGTGCCAGCTCACGAGGCCAGGGTGACGGCACTGAAGCTTTCTTT.

This chain connects TRBV13 to TRBJ2-7; TRBD1 matches 9 bases. In germline, CDR1 is PRHDT, CDR2 FYEKMQ (reference sequence). The trim removed 5 bases at V and 4 bases at J, leaving 12 bases unmatched. The CDR3 extends over 16 amino acids. The CDR3 region is CASSPSVGQGWYEQYF. In DNA, the CDR3 is TGTGCCAGCAGCCCGAGCGTGGGACAGGGTTGGTACGAGCAGTACTTC.

The count of this clone is one. The chain recombines TRBV6-5 with TRBJ2-7, with 7 nucleotides matching TRBD1. From germline, CDR1 is MNHEY and CDR2 SVGAGI. The CDR3 loop spans 16 amino acids. V shed 2 bases, J shed 5 bases, and the junction held 12 bases outside the gene matches. Here the CDR3 reads CASSYRTGTEQNEQYF. CDR3 nucleotides: TGTGCCAGCAGTTACCGGACCGGGACAGAACAAAACGAGCAGTACTTC.

This chain connects TRBV6-1 to TRBJ1-1; no firm D call. The V end was cut by 7 bases, the J end by 2 bases, with 17 bases between. The CDR3 has 15 residues. Germline CDR1 and CDR2: MNHNS and SASEGT. Here the CDR3 DNA reads TGTGCCAGCACGGGGTTAGGGCTTACAAACACTGAAGCTTTCTTT. Its translation is CASTGLGLTNTEAFF.

The chain couples TRBV11-1 to TRBJ1-2; no reliable D call. Trimming removed 2 bases from V and 7 bases from J, with 14 bases in between. Germline CDR1 is SGHAT and CDR2 is FQDESV (reference sequence). The CDR3 length is 14 residues. The CDR3 DNA sequence: TGTGCCAGCAGCTTACCGGGTGAGGCTTTTGGCTACACCTTC. Protein: CASSLPGEAFGYTF.

This chain links TRBV7-9 with TRBJ1-1, with D unresolved. V was shortened by 2 bases and J by 4 bases, with 5 bases between the two germline ends. There are 12 residues in the CDR3. CDR1 is SEHNR, CDR2 FQNEAQ, per germline (reference sequence). The CDR3 region is CASSLIATEAFF. Here the CDR3 DNA reads TGTGCCAGCAGCTTAATAGCCACTGAAGCTTTCTTT. Variable domain in full (rest from reference TRBV7-9 and TRBJ1-1): DTGVSQNPRHKITKRGQNVTFRCDPISEHNRLYWYRQTLGQGPEFLTYFQNEAQLEKSRLLSDRFSAERPKGSFSTLEIQRTEQGDSAMYLCASSLIATEAFFGQGTRLTVV.

The gene calls are TRBV11-2 and TRBJ1-5; D uncertain. V lost 0 bases, J lost 7 bases, and 10 bases lay in between. This CDR3 is built from 14 residues. Germline V gene data show CDR1 as SGHAT and CDR2 as FQNNGV. The CDR3 loop reads CASSLERVGQPQHF. Written as DNA, the CDR3 is TGTGCCAGCAGCTTAGAGAGGGTTGGGCAGCCCCAGCATTTT. The full variable domain, completed using reference TRBV11-2 and TRBJ1-5, is EAGVAQSPRYKIIEKRQSVAFWCNPISGHATLYWYQQILGQGPKLLIQFQNNGVVDDSQLPKDRFSAERLKGVDSTLKIQPAKLEDSAVYLCASSLERVGQPQHFGDGTRLSIL.

In this sample, this clone turned up once. V is TRBV6-5 and J is TRBJ1-1, with 7 bases lining up with TRBD1. There are 13 residues in the CDR3. With V trimmed by 5 bases and J by 5 bases, 5 bases remained unmatched. Germline CDR1 reads MNHEY; CDR2 reads SVGAGI. The DNA of the CDR3 is TGTGCCAGCAGTCCCTCAGGGGGTACTGAAGCTTTCTTT. It specifies CASSPSGGTEAFF.

This sequence joins TRBV30 and TRBJ2-7; D remains ambiguous. From germline, CDR1 is GTSNPN and CDR2 SVGIG (reference sequence). The V end lost 1 base, the J end lost 2 bases, and 6 bases lay between the germline ends. There are 12 residues in the CDR3. The chain's CDR3 is CAWSAQTYEQYF. CDR3 nucleotide sequence: TGTGCCTGGAGTGCCCAGACCTACGAGCAGTACTTC.

The rearrangement links TRBV28 to TRBJ2-7; weak D call: TRBD2 (6 bases). This CDR3 has 15 amino acids. Germline V gives CDR1 MDHEN, CDR2 SYDVKM. Trimming took 6 bases from V and 2 from J, leaving 17 bases between them. CDR3 amino acids: CASSYSVGGPYEQYF. The DNA for the CDR3 is TGTGCCAGCAGCTACAGCGTGGGGGGACCCTACGAGCAGTACTTC.

The J gene is TRBJ2-1, the V gene TRBV10-1; 11 positions match TRBD1. Germline CDR1 is WNHNN and CDR2 is SYGVQD (reference sequence). The V gene end was trimmed by 10 bases and the J gene end by 9 bases; junction bases not matched to a gene: 8. This CDR3 comprises 13 residues. This CDR3 reads CATSDRGRPEQFF. CDR3 DNA: TGCGCCACCTCGGACAGGGGGCGACCTGAGCAGTTCTTC.